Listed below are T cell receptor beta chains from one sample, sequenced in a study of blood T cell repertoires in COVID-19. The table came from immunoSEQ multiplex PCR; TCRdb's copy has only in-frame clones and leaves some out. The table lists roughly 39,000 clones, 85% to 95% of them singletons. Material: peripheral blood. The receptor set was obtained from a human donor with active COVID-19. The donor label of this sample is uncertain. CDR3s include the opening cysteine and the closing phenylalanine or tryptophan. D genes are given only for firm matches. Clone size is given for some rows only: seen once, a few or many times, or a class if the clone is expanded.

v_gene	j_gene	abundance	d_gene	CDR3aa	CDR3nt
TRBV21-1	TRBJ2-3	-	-	CASSTPPREQCTDTQYF	TGTGCCAGCAGCACCCCCCCGCGGGAGCAATGCACAGATACGCAGTATTTT
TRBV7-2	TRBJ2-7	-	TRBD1	CASSLETGGGYEQYF	TGTGCCAGCAGCTTAGAGACAGGGGGAGGATACGAGCAGTACTTC
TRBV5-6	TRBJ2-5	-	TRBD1	CASRSGTGSMQTQYF	TGTGCCAGCAGATCCGGGACAGGGTCAATGCAGACCCAGTACTTC
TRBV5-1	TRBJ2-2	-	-	CASSLSTVGELFF	TGCGCCAGCAGCTTGAGCACCGTGGGGGAGCTGTTTTTT
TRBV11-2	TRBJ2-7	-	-	CASSLDGSEGMYEQYF	TGTGCCAGCAGCTTAGATGGGTCGGAGGGAATGTACGAGCAGTACTTC
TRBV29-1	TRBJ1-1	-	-	CSVEAPEAFF	TGCAGCGTAGAGGCCCCTGAAGCTTTCTTT
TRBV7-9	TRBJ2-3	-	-	CASSGDGQGTTQYF	TGTGCCAGCAGCGGAGACGGCCAGGGTACCACGCAGTATTTT
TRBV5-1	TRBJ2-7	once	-	CASSLSGGRSSEQYF	TGCGCCAGCAGCCTCTCAGGGGGGCGTTCTAGCGAGCAGTACTTC
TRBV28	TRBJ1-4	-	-	CASSILVLTTNEKLFF	TGTGCCAGCAGTATCCTTGTACTCACAACTAATGAAAAACTGTTTTTT
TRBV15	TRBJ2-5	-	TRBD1	CATSPYPGQGTETQYF	TGTGCCACCAGCCCTTATCCGGGACAGGGAACAGAGACCCAGTACTTC
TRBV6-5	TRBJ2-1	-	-	CASSTPSKRRNEQFF	TGTGCCAGCAGTACCCCTTCTAAGCGCCGCAATGAGCAGTTCTTC
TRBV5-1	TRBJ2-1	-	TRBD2	CASSLERGENEQFF	TGCGCCAGCAGCTTGGAGCGGGGGGAAAATGAGCAGTTCTTC
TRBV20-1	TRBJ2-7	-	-	CSAGAGSYEQYF	TGCAGTGCTGGTGCAGGGTCCTACGAGCAGTACTTC
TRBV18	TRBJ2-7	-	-	CASSFRGDYEQYF	TGTGCCAGCTCCTTCCGGGGAGACTACGAGCAGTACTTC
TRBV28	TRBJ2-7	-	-	CASTGQIYEQYF	TGTGCCAGCACTGGCCAGATATACGAGCAGTACTTC
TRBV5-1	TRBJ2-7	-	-	CASSFNSGYEQYF	TGCGCCAGCAGCTTTAACTCGGGGTACGAGCAGTACTTC
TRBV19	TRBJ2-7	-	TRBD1	CASSLQGAYEQYF	TGTGCCAGTAGTCTACAGGGGGCTTACGAGCAGTACTTC
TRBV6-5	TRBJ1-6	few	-	CASSPLVGGSPLHF	TGTGCCAGCAGCCCCCTCGTAGGGGGTTCACCCCTCCACTTT
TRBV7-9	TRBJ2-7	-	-	CASSEGPSSYEQYF	TGTGCCAGCAGCGAGGGCCCTAGCTCCTACGAGCAGTACTTC
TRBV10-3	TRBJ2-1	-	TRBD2	CAISEGLAGGNEQFF	TGTGCCATCAGTGAGGGACTAGCGGGAGGGAATGAGCAGTTCTTC
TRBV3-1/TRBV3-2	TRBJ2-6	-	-	CASSLRGTGANVLTF	TGTGCCAGCAGCCTACGGGGGACTGGGGCCAACGTCCTGACTTTC
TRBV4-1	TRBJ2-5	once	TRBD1	CASSQAATGMSETQYF	TGCGCCAGCAGCCAAGCAGCGACAGGGATGTCAGAGACCCAGTACTTC
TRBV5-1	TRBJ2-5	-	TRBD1	CASSEQGSKETQYF	TGCGCCAGCAGCGAACAGGGGTCTAAAGAGACCCAGTACTTC
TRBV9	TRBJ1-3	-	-	CASSSGNTIYF	TGTGCCAGTTCTTCTGGAAACACCATATATTTT
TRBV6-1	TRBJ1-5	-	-	CASSEAAGRQPQHF	TGTGCCAGCAGTGAAGCAGCCGGGAGGCAGCCCCAGCATTTT
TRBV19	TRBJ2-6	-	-	CASSVLAVLNGANVLTF	TGTGCCAGTAGTGTCCTGGCGGTACTAAATGGGGCCAACGTCCTGACTTTC
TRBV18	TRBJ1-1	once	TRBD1	CASSLTGTENTEAFF	TGTGCCAGCTCACTTACCGGGACAGAGAACACTGAAGCTTTCTTT
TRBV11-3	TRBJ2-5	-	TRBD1	CASSLGTGARETQYF	TGTGCCAGCAGCTTAGGGACAGGGGCACGAGAGACCCAGTACTTC